Below, 26 T cell receptor beta chains from the same sample are listed, as sequenced in a study of shared clonotypes between healthy human individuals. Naive CD8 populations comprised CD45RO-negative cells positively selected for CCR7, excluding terminally differentiated effector memory CD45RA+ cells. Clones were read by immunoSEQ multiplex PCR, and TCRdb kept only the in-frame ones, dropping some. This table has roughly 2,000,000 clones, approximately 94% appearing once. Sequenced input: naive CD8+ T cells sorted from blood. The receptors shown here come from a man younger than 35 in good health.

The V gene is TRBV27, the J gene TRBJ2-7; D possibly matches TRBD1 or TRBD2 (5 bases each). This CDR3 is built from 16 residues. The germline gives CDR1 MNHEY, CDR2 SMNVEV (reference sequence). V lost 5 bases and J 2 bases, leaving 19 bases between the germline ends. The CDR3 is CASSGIGQLGPYEQYF. The CDR3 bases are TGTGCCAGCAGTGGGATCGGACAACTAGGGCCCTACGAGCAGTACTTC.

To note about this clone: The sample contains more than one DNA sequence encoding this CDR3. CDR3 residues: CASSEILYEQYF. As DNA, the CDR3 is TGTGCCAGCAGTGAAATTCTCTACGAGCAGTACTTC. The V gene is TRBV6-1, the J gene TRBJ2-7, with no clear D. The CDR3 is made up of 12 amino acids. Germline CDR1 reads MNHNS; CDR2 reads SASEGT. Between the trimmed V and J ends, which lost 2 bases and 3 bases, there was a span of 5 bases.

Here the CDR3 DNA reads TGTGCCAGCAGTTTGTCAGGGATTAGGGCCCCATACTCCTACGAGCAGTACTTC. Translated, it gives CASSLSGIRAPYSYEQYF. The chain uses TRBV27 and TRBJ2-7, with TRBD1 as a possible D gene (5 bases). V shed 3 bases and J shed 0 bases, with 21 bases lying between them. In germline, CDR1 is MNHEY, CDR2 SMNVEV (reference sequence). The CDR3 totals 18 residues.

The CDR3: CASSHDRESNQPQHF. The CDR3 DNA is TGTGCCAGCAGCCACGACAGGGAAAGCAATCAGCCCCAGCATTTT. This chain connects TRBV7-2 to TRBJ1-5; 7 nucleotides match TRBD1. J was trimmed by 1 base and V by 5 bases; bases with no gene match: 5. This CDR3 has 15 residues. CDR1 and CDR2 (germline): SGHTA, FQGNSA.

This rearrangement joins TRBV4-3 to TRBJ2-7, with D possibly matching TRBD2 (6 bases). The V end was cut by 3 bases, the J end by 7 bases, with 13 bases between. Germline lookup yields CDR1 LGHNA and CDR2 YSLEER. The CDR3 contains 13 residues. The CDR3 reads CASSHGGGVEQYF. The CDR3 coding sequence is TGCGCCAGCAGCCACGGGGGAGGCGTTGAGCAGTACTTC.

V gene TRBV5-1 combines with J gene TRBJ2-5; possible D gene TRBD2, 5 bases. Looked up from germline, CDR1 is SGHRS and CDR2 is YFSETQ. Deletions cut 3 bases from V and 7 bases from J, with 22 bases between. CDR3 size: 16 residues. The CDR3 sequence is CASSSREIRMSGTQYF. The CDR3, as DNA: TGCGCCAGCAGCTCCCGGGAAATCCGAATGTCAGGGACCCAGTACTTC.

CDR3 loop: CASYPGLADEQYF. CDR3 bases: TGCGCCAGCTACCCGGGACTAGCGGACGAGCAGTACTTC. The V call is TRBV10-2, the J call TRBJ2-7; TRBD2 matches at 11 bases. With V trimmed by 8 bases and J by 5 bases, 5 bases remained unmatched. CDR3 length: 13 residues. Germline values: CDR1 WSHSY, CDR2 SAAADI.

The chain couples TRBV7-2 to TRBJ2-7; no reliable D call. Trimming pared 2 bases from V and 4 bases from J, leaving 12 bases between. The CDR3 has 14 residues. Germline V lookup: CDR1 SGHTA, CDR2 FQGNSA. The CDR3 sequence: CASSLISPYYEQYF. CDR3 in DNA: TGTGCCAGCAGCTTAATCTCACCTTATTACGAGCAGTACTTC.

The chain uses TRBV10-1 and TRBJ2-1, with D uncertain. V dropped 2 bases and J dropped 0 bases, with 14 bases sitting between them. The germline V gene has CDR1 WNHNN and CDR2 SYGVQD (reference sequence). The CDR3 is made up of 17 amino acids. The chain's CDR3 is CASSELPGVSSYNEQFF. The CDR3 nucleotides read TGCGCCAGCAGTGAGCTGCCGGGTGTGAGCTCCTACAATGAGCAGTTCTTC.

This sequence joins TRBV6-1 and TRBJ2-7; TRBD2 matches at 7 bases. Trimming at V came to 5 bases and at J to 3 bases, leaving 10 bases not matched to a gene. CDR1 MNHNS and CDR2 SASEGT come from the germline V gene. CDR3 length: 15 amino acids. This CDR3 is CASSLGEGIVYEQYF. Written as DNA, the CDR3 is TGTGCCAGCAGTCTGGGGGAGGGGATAGTCTACGAGCAGTACTTC.

The chain recombines TRBV2 with TRBJ2-1; D not certain. Trimming took 7 bases from V and 0 from J, leaving 10 bases between them. The CDR3 covers 14 residues. The germline gives CDR1 SNHLY, CDR2 FYNNEI. The CDR3 DNA reads as TGTGCCAGCATTCCTGGGCCCTCCTACAATGAGCAGTTCTTC. Its translation: CASIPGPSYNEQFF.

The chain couples TRBV19 to TRBJ2-7; TRBD2 matches at 11 bases. The V segment lost 5 bases and the J segment 3 bases; nucleotides outside the gene matches: 3. The CDR3 length is 14 residues. CDR1 and CDR2 from the germline V gene are LNHDA and SQIVND (reference sequence). CDR3 nucleotides: TGTGCCAGTAGTTTTAGCGGGGGGGACTACGAGCAGTACTTC. Translation gives CASSFSGGDYEQYF. Based on the CDR3 plus reference TRBV19 and TRBJ2-7, the full variable domain is DGGITQSPKYLFRKEGQNVTLSCEQNLNHDAMYWYRQDPGQGLRLIYYSQIVNDFQKGDIAEGYSVSREKKESFPLTVTSAQKNPTAFYLCASSFSGGDYEQYFGPGTRLTVT.

This sequence joins TRBV28 and TRBJ2-7; TRBD1 is a possible D gene (6 bases). V gave up 10 bases and J gave up 2 bases, with 12 bases separating them. CDR1 and CDR2 from the germline V gene are MDHEN and SYDVKM. This CDR3 comprises 12 residues. This chain's CDR3 is CATYRDAYEQYF. The CDR3 nucleotides read TGTGCCACATACAGGGACGCCTACGAGCAGTACTTC. The whole variable domain, remainder taken from reference TRBV28 and TRBJ2-7, is DVKVTQSSRYLVKRTGEKVFLECVQDMDHENMFWYRQDPGLGLRLIYFSYDVKMKEKGDIPEGYSVSREKKERFSLILESASTNQTSMYLCATYRDAYEQYFGPGTRLTVT.

V gene TRBV5-6 combines with J gene TRBJ1-2; 7 bases fit TRBD1. The CDR3 has 15 residues. The germline gives CDR1 SGHDT, CDR2 YYEEEE. With 3 bases clipped from V and 8 bases from J, the junction kept 13 bases outside the gene matches. CDR3 sequence (DNA): TGTGCCAGCAGCTGGAGGGACAGTCAAGTGGACGGCTACACCTTC. This gives the protein CASSWRDSQVDGYTF.

With respect to this clone: Other nucleotide sequences in the sample specify the same CDR3. This chain connects TRBV6-1 to TRBJ2-2; perhaps TRBD1 as D (5 bases). The CDR3 runs to 15 residues. V dropped 2 bases and J dropped 4 bases, with 11 bases sitting between them. In germline, CDR1 is MNHNS, CDR2 SASEGT. The CDR3 spells CASSEFRGPTGELFF. The CDR3 DNA sequence: TGTGCCAGCAGTGAATTTAGGGGCCCCACCGGGGAGCTGTTTTTT.

V and J are TRBV27 and TRBJ2-3, with TRBD2 matching over 7 bases. CDR1 and CDR2 (germline): MNHEY, SMNVEV (reference sequence). The CDR3 sequence is 15 residues long. The junction had 11 bases not matched to a gene; V was cut back by 6 bases and J by 5 bases. The CDR3 loop is CASSPGTNPRDTQYF. The DNA for the CDR3 is TGTGCCAGCAGCCCCGGGACTAACCCACGAGATACGCAGTATTTT.

Remarks on this clone: This same CDR3 is encoded by further DNA sequences in the sample. The V gene is TRBV19, the J gene TRBJ1-1; D unresolved. From germline, CDR1 is LNHDA and CDR2 SQIVND (reference sequence). V gave up 1 base and J gave up 0 bases, with 9 bases separating them. This CDR3 is 15 amino acids long. CDR3 amino acids: CASSIGVLMNTEAFF. The CDR3 nucleotides read TGTGCCAGTAGTATAGGGGTACTCATGAACACTGAAGCTTTCTTT.

This sequence joins TRBV7-9 and TRBJ2-3, with D hard to call. This CDR3 is built from 16 residues. Trimming shortened V by 3 bases and J by 0 bases, and 13 bases separated the two germline ends. CDR1 and CDR2 (germline): SEHNR, FQNEAQ (reference sequence). CDR3 sequence: CASSFYAAPSTDTQYF. The CDR3 coding sequence is TGTGCCAGCAGCTTCTACGCAGCGCCTAGCACAGATACGCAGTATTTT.

This clone is a singleton in its sample. V is TRBV9 and J is TRBJ2-5, with a weak D call TRBD2 (5 bases). The CDR3 consists of 14 residues. Germline CDR1 reads SGDLS; CDR2 reads YYNGEE. V lost 3 bases and J lost 2, with 11 bases in between. CDR3 in amino acids: CASSADGGQETQYF. CDR3 bases: TGTGCCAGCAGCGCCGACGGAGGTCAAGAGACCCAGTACTTC. The full variable domain, with the rest looked up from reference TRBV9 and TRBJ2-5, is DSGVTQTPKHLITATGQRVTLRCSPRSGDLSVYWYQQSLDQGLQFLIQYYNGEERAKGNILERFSAQQFPDLHSELNLSSLELGDSALYFCASSADGGQETQYFGPGTRLLVL.

The chain joins TRBV7-9 to TRBJ1-5; D possibly corresponds to TRBD1 (6 bases). CDR3 length: 15 amino acids. Germline CDR1 and CDR2: SEHNR and FQNEAQ (reference sequence). The V gene lost 5 bases and the J gene lost 6 bases, with 17 bases spanning the gap. The CDR3, as DNA: TGTGCCAGCAGCCTTTACGGGGGGCAGGGTCAGCCCCAGCATTTT. This sequence encodes CASSLYGGQGQPQHF.

This clone occurred once. V gene TRBV4-3 combines with J gene TRBJ2-2; 8 nucleotides line up with TRBD2. The germline CDR1 and CDR2 sequences are LGHNA and YSLEER. V shed 1 base, J shed 7 bases, and the junction held 11 bases outside the gene matches. The CDR3 is made up of 17 amino acids. The CDR3 is CASSQGILAEGDGELFF. The CDR3 region has the DNA TGCGCCAGCAGCCAAGGGATACTAGCGGAGGGGGACGGGGAGCTGTTTTTT.

The V and J genes are TRBV2 and TRBJ2-7; 10 nucleotides line up with TRBD2. Trimming at V came to 3 bases and at J to 5 bases, leaving 13 bases not matched to a gene. Germline CDR1 reads SNHLY; CDR2 reads FYNNEI. This CDR3 is built from 17 residues. This CDR3 reads CASSEVLAGDWQHEQYF. CDR3 sequence (DNA): TGTGCCAGCAGTGAGGTTCTAGCGGGAGATTGGCAACACGAGCAGTACTTC. The whole variable domain, filled in from reference TRBV2 and TRBJ2-7, reads EPEVTQTPSHQVTQMGQEVILRCVPISNHLYFYWYRQILGQKVEFLVSFYNNEISEKSEIFDDQFSVERPDGSNFTLKIRSTKLEDSAMYFCASSEVLAGDWQHEQYFGPGTRLTVT.

The chain has TRBV10-1 and TRBJ2-3; 10 bases line up with TRBD2. The germline CDR1 and CDR2 sequences are WNHNN and SYGVQD (reference sequence). The CDR3 runs to 18 residues. V lost 2 bases, J lost 0 bases, and 8 bases stayed unmatched. CDR3 protein: CASSEVASGRPSTDTQYF. The CDR3 nucleotides are TGCGCCAGCAGTGAGGTCGCTAGCGGGAGACCCAGCACAGATACGCAGTATTTT.

This clone was seen only once. This chain uses TRBV29-1 with TRBJ2-4; perhaps TRBD1 as D (5 bases). Germline CDR1 SQVTM, CDR2 ANQGSEA. CDR3 length: 13 residues. Deletions cut 4 bases from V and 4 bases from J, with 11 bases between. The CDR3 sequence: CSVVGADKNIQYF. In nucleotides, the CDR3 is TGCAGCGTTGTTGGGGCAGATAAAAACATTCAGTACTTC.

The chain is built from TRBV5-1 and TRBJ2-5, with no clear D. In germline, CDR1 is SGHRS, CDR2 YFSETQ. V was clipped by 4 bases and J by 2 bases, with 9 bases between them. CDR3 length equals 13 residues. The CDR3 loop is CASSPKTQETQYF. CDR3 nucleotide sequence: TGCGCCAGCAGCCCAAAGACGCAAGAGACCCAGTACTTC.

The rearrangement joins TRBV6-5 to TRBJ1-1; D is ambiguous. Germline CDR1 reads MNHEY; CDR2 reads SVGAGI. CDR3 length equals 13 residues. V was clipped by 2 bases and J by 4 bases, with 8 bases between them. The CDR3 nucleotides read TGTGCCAGCAGTTACGGGTTCAGCACTGAAGCTTTCTTT. Translation: CASSYGFSTEAFF.